A single sample is the source of the 25 T cell receptor beta chains below, sequenced in a study of blood T cell repertoires in COVID-19. Data came from immunoSEQ multiplex PCR; TCRdb stores just in-frame clones and leaves some out. The sample consists of 35,000 to 45,000 clones, roughly 90% of them appearing once. The sample consisted of peripheral blood. Receptor source: a human donor in a cohort sampled during active COVID-19.

This chain connects TRBV3-1 (or the pseudogene TRBV3-2) to TRBJ2-2; no clear D. The V end was cut by 1 base, the J end by 2 bases, with 14 bases between. The CDR3 is made up of 17 amino acids. Germline CDR1 reads LGHDT; CDR2 reads YNNKEL (reference sequence). The CDR3 protein is CASSQAGGSINTGELFF. CDR3 nucleotides: TGTGCCAGCAGCCAAGCCGGCGGCAGTATCAACACCGGGGAGCTGTTTTTT.

The chain couples TRBV19 to TRBJ1-5; D is unclear. From germline, CDR1 is LNHDA and CDR2 SQIVND (reference sequence). This CDR3 is built from 14 residues. The ends were cut back, 3 bases at V and 5 bases at J, with 11 bases in the middle. Here the CDR3 DNA reads TGTGCCAGTAGTATCAGCGGGGAGGATCAGCCCCAGCATTTT. Translating it yields CASSISGEDQPQHF.

This clone showed up just a few times. The chain couples TRBV15 to TRBJ2-7, with 13 bases aligning to TRBD2. The ends lost 3 bases at V and 4 bases at J; junction bases unmatched: 6. CDR3 size: 16 residues. Germline CDR1 and CDR2: LNHNV and YYDKDF (reference sequence). CDR3 sequence: CATSSTGLAGAYEQYF. CDR3 DNA: TGTGCCACCAGCAGTACCGGACTAGCGGGGGCTTACGAGCAGTACTTC.

The rearrangement uses TRBV19 and TRBJ1-5; the match to TRBD1 covers 7 bases. CDR1 is LNHDA and CDR2 is SQIVND in the germline V gene (reference sequence). J gave up 2 bases and V 8 bases, and 6 bases lay outside the gene matches. This CDR3 contains 14 residues. Here the CDR3 reads CASSSGQGNQPQHF. The DNA of the CDR3 is TGTGCCAGTTCCTCCGGACAGGGCAATCAGCCCCAGCATTTT.

The count of this clone is one. The chain employs TRBV5-4 and TRBJ2-7, with 8 positions matching TRBD2. Germline CDR1 reads SGHNT; CDR2 reads YYREEE (reference sequence). This CDR3 is built from 14 residues. The trim removed 4 bases at V and 6 bases at J, leaving 9 bases unmatched. The CDR3 region has the DNA TGTGCCAGCAGCACACCGGGAGGGGGGCGCGAGCAGTACTTC. Its protein is CASSTPGGGREQYF.

V usage is TRBV12-5 and J usage is TRBJ2-1; 7 nucleotides align to TRBD1. The germline CDR1 and CDR2 sequences are LGHNT and FRNRAP. The CDR3 covers 15 residues. Trimming removed 3 bases from V and 4 bases from J; junction bases left unmatched: 6. CDR3 residues: CASGLGTEIYNEQFF. In DNA form, the CDR3 reads TGTGCTAGTGGTTTAGGGACAGAGATTTACAATGAGCAGTTCTTC.

V usage is TRBV2 and J usage is TRBJ2-3, with D uncertain. From germline, CDR1 is SNHLY and CDR2 FYNNEI. Trimming pared 8 bases from V and 3 bases from J, leaving 18 bases between. The CDR3 is made up of 15 amino acids. The CDR3 bases are TGTGCCAGCCACTGGCTCCCCTTCGGGACAGATACGCAGTATTTT. This encodes CASHWLPFGTDTQYF.

This rearrangement joins TRBV10-3 to TRBJ2-3, with 7 bases aligning to TRBD2. The CDR3 runs 17 residues. J gave up 6 bases and V 3 bases, and 15 bases lay outside the gene matches. Germline V gene data show CDR1 as ENHRY and CDR2 as SYGVKD. CDR3 in DNA: TGTGCCATCAGTGACCCCGGGGGGACTCGATTCGGGGATACGCAGTATTTT. It translates to CAISDPGGTRFGDTQYF.

Concerning this clone itself: Compared with germline, one end of the junction differs, possibly owing to a read error. This chain joins TRBV9 and TRBJ1-1, with D maybe TRBD1 (5 bases). This CDR3 contains 13 residues. Germline V CDR1 and CDR2: SGDLS, YYNGEE. The CDR3 region has the DNA TGTGCCAGCAGCCCGGGGGTGAACGCTGAAGCTTTCTTT. This sequence encodes CASSPGVNAEAFF.

The genes are TRBV27 and TRBJ2-1; no clear D gene. CDR3 length: 15 residues. The V and J ends lost 5 bases and 1 base respectively, with 12 bases between them. Germline loops: CDR1 MNHEY, CDR2 SMNVEV (reference sequence). This CDR3 reads CASSRQILSYNEQFF. The CDR3 DNA sequence: TGTGCCAGCAGTCGCCAGATATTATCCTACAATGAGCAGTTCTTC.

This chain uses TRBV13 with TRBJ1-2; 10 bases match TRBD1. CDR3 length: 15 amino acids. CDR1 PRHDT and CDR2 FYEKMQ come from the germline V gene (reference sequence). V lost 4 bases, J lost 4 bases, and 6 bases stayed unmatched. DNA for the CDR3: TGTGCCAGCAGCTCAGACAGGGGGCTTGCCTATGGCTACACCTTC. Translating it yields CASSSDRGLAYGYTF.

The chain employs TRBV6-6 and TRBJ2-5, with 11 bases lining up with TRBD2. V lost 6 bases, J lost 1 base, and 7 bases stayed unmatched. This CDR3 region has 16 residues. Germline V lookup: CDR1 MNHNY, CDR2 SVGAGI (reference sequence). This chain's CDR3 is CASSPTSGVPQETQYF. The CDR3 nucleotides are TGTGCCAGCAGCCCGACTAGCGGGGTCCCCCAAGAGACCCAGTACTTC.

The rearrangement links TRBV14 to TRBJ2-7; D might be TRBD1 (6 bases). Trimming stripped 1 base from V and 0 bases from J, with 19 bases between. CDR3 length: 18 amino acids. Looked up from germline, CDR1 is SGHDN and CDR2 is FVKESK. The CDR3 nucleotides are TGTGCCAGCAGCCAAGTAGGTGGTTCGGCCAGGGGCTCCTACGAGCAGTACTTC. This sequence encodes CASSQVGGSARGSYEQYF.

This chain joins TRBV10-2 and TRBJ2-3, with 7 bases matching TRBD2. The CDR3 contains 15 residues. Germline CDR1 is WSHSY and CDR2 is SAAADI. With V trimmed by 5 bases and J by 2 bases, 7 bases remained unmatched. CDR3 DNA sequence: TGCGCCAGCAGTCTAGGCGGGGGTTTCACAGATACGCAGTATTTT. It translates to CASSLGGGFTDTQYF.

This chain joins TRBV19 and TRBJ1-4; 9 bases fit TRBD1. The CDR3 has 15 amino acids. Looked up from germline, CDR1 is LNHDA and CDR2 is SQIVND (reference sequence). Unmatched junction bases numbered 7, after V lost 4 bases and J lost 7 bases. CDR3 nucleotides: TGTGCCAGTAGTACTCCGGGACAGGGAAGTGAAAAACTGTTTTTT. Translating gives CASSTPGQGSEKLFF. Using reference TRBV19 and TRBJ1-4 for the parts outside the CDR3, the full variable domain is DGGITQSPKYLFRKEGQNVTLSCEQNLNHDAMYWYRQDPGQGLRLIYYSQIVNDFQKGDIAEGYSVSREKKESFPLTVTSAQKNPTAFYLCASSTPGQGSEKLFFGSGTQLSVL.

This chain links TRBV9 with TRBJ2-7, with a weak D call TRBD1 (6 bases). Trimming left V 5 bases short and J 1 base short, with 13 bases between. CDR3 length equals 14 residues. In germline, CDR1 is SGDLS, CDR2 YYNGEE. This CDR3 is CASSPGQLSYEQYF. Written as DNA, the CDR3 is TGTGCCAGCAGTCCCGGACAGCTTTCCTACGAGCAGTACTTC. Looking up the rest from reference TRBV9 and TRBJ2-7 gives the full variable domain: DSGVTQTPKHLITATGQRVTLRCSPRSGDLSVYWYQQSLDQGLQFLIQYYNGEERAKGNILERFSAQQFPDLHSELNLSSLELGDSALYFCASSPGQLSYEQYFGPGTRLTVT.

Note on this clone: The sample carries other DNA sequences with the same CDR3. This chain joins TRBV10-1 and TRBJ2-3; D uncertain. Looked up from germline, CDR1 is WNHNN and CDR2 is SYGVQD (reference sequence). V was clipped by 6 bases and J by 0 bases, with 4 bases between them. The length of the CDR3 is 12 residues. For the CDR3, the DNA is TGCGCCAGCAGCTATAGCACAGATACGCAGTATTTT. Residues: CASSYSTDTQYF.

This chain uses TRBV7-2 with TRBJ1-1; the D gene is possibly TRBD1 (5 bases). This CDR3 region has 13 residues. V was shortened by 2 bases and J by 11 bases, with 15 bases between the two germline ends. Germline CDR1 reads SGHTA; CDR2 reads FQGNSA. The CDR3 nucleotides are TGTGCCAGCAGCTTAAAGGGGTCGGAGGGGGCTTTCTTT. Translation gives CASSLKGSEGAFF.

The genes are TRBV9 and TRBJ1-4; TRBD1 aligns across 8 bases. V was pared by 4 bases and J by 5 bases, with 7 bases of the junction left unmatched. Germline lookup yields CDR1 SGDLS and CDR2 YYNGEE. The CDR3 totals 15 residues. CDR3 nucleotides: TGTGCCAGCAGCCCCAGGTGGACAGGGAATGAAAAACTGTTTTTT. Translated, it gives CASSPRWTGNEKLFF. Full variable domain (outside the CDR3, taken from reference TRBV9 and TRBJ1-4): DSGVTQTPKHLITATGQRVTLRCSPRSGDLSVYWYQQSLDQGLQFLIQYYNGEERAKGNILERFSAQQFPDLHSELNLSSLELGDSALYFCASSPRWTGNEKLFFGSGTQLSVL.

V is TRBV2 and J is TRBJ1-2; the match to TRBD1 covers 7 bases. The CDR3 extends over 11 amino acids. Germline V gene lookup returns CDR1 SNHLY and CDR2 FYNNEI. V was clipped by 6 bases and J by 6 bases; unmatched bases: 1. CDR3 DNA: TGTGCCAGCAGCCAGGGGGATGGCTACACCTTC. Amino acid sequence: CASSQGDGYTF.

As to this clone: Other nucleotide sequences from this sample produce the same CDR3. The chain carries TRBV6-5 and TRBJ1-1; tentatively, D is TRBD1 (6 bases). Germline CDR1 MNHEY, CDR2 SVGAGI. Trimming left V 8 bases short and J 5 bases short, with 15 bases between. The CDR3 spans 13 residues. CDR3 region: CASAGGLRTEAFF. The CDR3 coding sequence is TGTGCCAGCGCGGGGGGCCTAAGGACTGAAGCTTTCTTT.

The chain couples TRBV5-8 to TRBJ2-3; the D is unclear. Germline values: CDR1 SGHTS, CDR2 YDEGEE. The V end was cut by 2 bases, the J end by 5 bases, with 12 bases between. The CDR3 runs 14 residues. The chain's CDR3 is CASSFRQAQDTQYF. For the CDR3, the DNA is TGTGCCAGCAGCTTTCGGCAGGCACAAGATACGCAGTATTTT.

The chain employs TRBV6-6 and TRBJ2-5, with 9 bases lining up with TRBD1. Germline CDR1 MNHNY, CDR2 SVGAGI (reference sequence). The CDR3 covers 12 residues. The J segment lost 10 bases and the V segment lost 6 bases, leaving 6 bases of the junction unmatched. CDR3 coding DNA: TGTGCCAGCAGCCGGGACAGGGAAGGCCAGTACTTC. It encodes CASSRDREGQYF.

The rearrangement links TRBV7-2 to TRBJ1-4; the D gene is possibly TRBD1 (5 bases). Germline-derived CDR1 and CDR2 are SGHTA and FQGNSA. The CDR3 contains 15 residues. Trimming shortened V by 4 bases and J by 8 bases, and 17 bases separated the two germline ends. The CDR3 spells CASSSTGPPEEKLFF. The CDR3 DNA follows: TGTGCCAGCAGCTCAACAGGTCCCCCCGAGGAAAAACTGTTTTTT.

Regarding this clone: Other DNA sequences in the same sample also yield this CDR3. The chain combines TRBV6-5 with TRBJ2-7, with D possibly matching TRBD1 (5 bases). Trimming pared 6 bases from V and 0 bases from J, leaving 6 bases between. In germline, CDR1 is MNHEY, CDR2 SVGAGI. CDR3 size: 12 residues. The CDR3 DNA follows: TGTGCCAGCAGAACAGGCTCCTACGAGCAGTACTTC. Translating it yields CASRTGSYEQYF.